The 5 T cell receptor beta chains in this list originate from one sample, sequenced in a study of T cells in Graves' hyperthyroidism and ophthalmopathy. Amplification of TCR beta CDR3 regions was performed using RNA transcripts as template. With the HTBI primer set, the TCR CDR3 went through a first round of RT-PCR. TCRdb redid the calling of the multiplex PCR reads with MiXCR, one entry per CDR3 protein. The repertoire holds about half a million distinct CDR3 sequences, roughly 21% seen once, with less than 55% in the top ten. The specimen sequenced was blood. The receptors derive from a man aged 40-50 years with Graves' ophthalmopathy.

This clonotype has at least ten counts. The chain couples TRBV11-2 to TRBJ2-5, with D maybe TRBD1 (5 bases). This CDR3 has 15 amino acids. Germline V gene data show CDR1 as SGHAT and CDR2 as FQNNGV. Trimming stripped 4 bases from V and 4 bases from J, with 16 bases between. Written as DNA, the CDR3 is TGTGCCAGCAGCTCCCGGACACCTCAGGGAGAGACCCAGTACTTC. It codes for CASSSRTPQGETQYF.

In its sample, this clonotype was seen many times. This chain connects TRBV7-2 to TRBJ2-7; tentatively, D is TRBD2 (5 bases). Trimming cost V 8 bases and J 2 bases, with 13 bases left between them. The V gene's germline CDR1 is SGHTA and CDR2 FQGNSA. The length of the CDR3 is 13 residues. The CDR3 DNA is TGTGCCAGCTCGTGGAGGACCACCTACGAGCAGTACTTC. It translates to CASSWRTTYEQYF. Looking up the rest from reference TRBV7-2 and TRBJ2-7 gives the full variable domain: GAGVSQSPSNKVTEKGKDVELRCDPISGHTALYWYRQSLGQGLEFLIYFQGNSAPDKSGLPSDRFSAERTGGSVSTLTIQRTQQEDSAVYLCASSWRTTYEQYFGPGTRLTVT.

This chain links TRBV4-2 with TRBJ2-1; 8 bases agree with TRBD2. The CDR3 is made up of 14 amino acids. Germline CDR1 is LGHNA and CDR2 is YNFKEQ. With V trimmed by 11 bases and J by 9 bases, 15 bases remained unmatched. The DNA for the CDR3 is TGTGCCTTCGGGAGCGGGACTAGTATAGGTGAGCAGTTCTTC. Protein: CAFGSGTSIGEQFF.

This clonotype was counted between two and nine times. The chain employs TRBV5-1 and TRBJ2-2; 7 bases are a match to TRBD2. V gave up 4 bases and J gave up 8 bases; unmatched junction bases: 23. The CDR3 is 19 residues long. The germline CDR1 and CDR2 sequences are SGHRS and YFSETQ. CDR3 protein: CASSLILRRAGVRPGELFF. CDR3 nucleotides: TGCGCCAGCAGCCTAATCCTAAGGAGGGCGGGAGTTCGGCCGGGGGAGCTGTTTTTT. Looking up the rest from reference TRBV5-1 and TRBJ2-2 gives the full variable domain: KAGVTQTPRYLIKTRGQQVTLSCSPISGHRSVSWYQQTPGQGLQFLFEYFSETQRNKGNFPGRFSGRQFSNSRSEMNVSTLELGDSALYLCASSLILRRAGVRPGELFFGEGSRLTVL.

The sample holds one count of this clonotype. This rearrangement joins TRBV7-3 to TRBJ1-1; D is ambiguous. This CDR3 comprises 13 residues. Germline V CDR1 and CDR2: SGHTA, FQGTGA. Deletions cut 6 bases from V and 8 bases from J, with 16 bases between. The CDR3 sequence: CASSVNSIGEAFF. In DNA form, the CDR3 reads TGTGCCAGCAGTGTCAATAGTATAGGGGAAGCTTTCTTT. The full variable domain, completed using reference TRBV7-3 and TRBJ1-1, is GAGVSQTPSNKVTEKGKYVELRCDPISGHTALYWYRQSLGQGPEFLIYFQGTGAADDSGLPNDRFFAVRPEGSVSTLKIQRTERGDSAVYLCASSVNSIGEAFFGQGTRLTVV.